The 28 T cell receptor beta chains in this list originate from one sample, sequenced in a study of shared clonotypes between healthy human individuals. Repertoires were generated with immunoSEQ multiplex PCR, while TCRdb's copy carries only in-frame clones and drops some. The sample yields about 710,000 clones, around 73% seen once. The specimen sequenced was memory CD4+ T cells sorted from blood. Subset reported: CD45RA-negative fraction. These receptors were obtained from a woman between 25 and 40 years old in good health.

This clone has a handful of counts. The chain is built from TRBV5-1 and TRBJ1-5, with 7 bases fitting TRBD1. Per germline, CDR1 SGHRS and CDR2 YFSETQ. V was clipped by 2 bases and J by 2 bases; unmatched bases: 4. This CDR3 spans 15 amino acids. The DNA of the CDR3 is TGCGCCAGCAGCTTTGAGGGGGCGGGCAATCAGCCCCAGCATTTT. It is translated as CASSFEGAGNQPQHF. Full variable domain (outside the CDR3, taken from reference TRBV5-1 and TRBJ1-5): KAGVTQTPRYLIKTRGQQVTLSCSPISGHRSVSWYQQTPGQGLQFLFEYFSETQRNKGNFPGRFSGRQFSNSRSEMNVSTLELGDSALYLCASSFEGAGNQPQHFGDGTRLSIL.

In DNA form, the CDR3 reads TGTGCCAGTAGTACCAAAGGTCTGGGACTAGCATCCTACGAGCAGTACTTC. Residues: CASSTKGLGLASYEQYF. The chain couples TRBV19 to TRBJ2-5, with 9 positions matching TRBD2. The J call may not be correct, given that the DNA end is closer to TRBJ2-7. CDR3 length equals 17 residues. CDR1 is LNHDA, CDR2 SQIVND, per germline (reference sequence).

The chain uses TRBV6-5 and TRBJ2-7; TRBD1 agrees at 9 bases. Germline CDR1 MNHEY, CDR2 SVGAGI. CDR3 size: 14 residues. Trimming at V came to 6 bases and at J to 0 bases, leaving 3 bases not matched to a gene. The CDR3 sequence: CASRRDRDSYEQYF. The CDR3 nucleotides read TGTGCCAGCAGAAGGGACAGGGACTCCTACGAGCAGTACTTC.

This clone was seen more than once but under ten times. CDR3 DNA sequence: TGTGCCAGCAGTTTGAGGAGCCTCGATACGCAGTATTTT. Protein: CASSLRSLDTQYF. The chain couples TRBV28 to TRBJ2-3; D ambiguous. Per the germline V gene, CDR1 is MDHEN and CDR2 is SYDVKM. CDR3 length: 13 amino acids. V lost 3 bases and J 6 bases, leaving 10 bases between the germline ends.

The chain is built from TRBV15 and TRBJ2-6; the match to TRBD1 covers 7 bases. With V trimmed by 1 base and J by 3 bases, 9 bases remained unmatched. The CDR3 is 18 residues long. Germline lookup yields CDR1 LNHNV and CDR2 YYDKDF (reference sequence). The CDR3 loop is CATSRVGPGGGGANVLTF. CDR3 DNA sequence: TGTGCCACCAGCAGAGTGGGGCCAGGGGGTGGTGGGGCCAACGTCCTGACTTTC. The entire variable domain, with the rest obtained from reference TRBV15 and TRBJ2-6, is as follows: DAMVIQNPRYQVTQFGKPVTLSCSQTLNHNVMYWYQQKSSQAPKLLFHYYDKDFNNEADTPDNFQSRRPNTSFCFLDIRSPGLGDTAMYLCATSRVGPGGGGANVLTFGAGSRLTVL.

The chain is built from TRBV30 and TRBJ1-1; maybe TRBD1 (6 bases). Germline-derived CDR1 and CDR2 are GTSNPN and SVGIG (reference sequence). V lost 1 base and J lost 6, with 12 bases in between. The CDR3 spans 13 residues. CDR3 in DNA: TGTGCCTGGAGTGACAGGGCTGGAGCTGAAGCTTTCTTT. It yields the protein CAWSDRAGAEAFF.

The genes are TRBV11-2 and TRBJ1-1, with D possibly matching TRBD1 (5 bases). V was trimmed by 2 bases and J by 5 bases, leaving 12 bases between them. The CDR3 extends over 14 amino acids. Germline-derived CDR1 and CDR2 are SGHAT and FQNNGV. For the CDR3, the DNA is TGTGCCAGCAGCTTAAGAGCAGGGAGGACTGAAGCTTTCTTT. This gives the protein CASSLRAGRTEAFF.

The rearrangement joins TRBV25-1 to TRBJ2-7; TRBD1 aligns across 11 bases. The CDR3 is 15 residues long. Trimming at V came to 6 bases and at J to 2 bases, leaving 6 bases not matched to a gene. Germline CDR1 and CDR2: MGHDK and SYGVNS. The CDR3 sequence: CASSPPGQGAYEQYF. The CDR3 DNA follows: TGTGCCAGCAGCCCACCGGGACAGGGGGCCTACGAGCAGTACTTC.

J is TRBJ2-7 and V is TRBV30; the match to TRBD2 covers 10 bases. Germline V gene sequence: CDR1 GTSNPN, CDR2 SVGIG (reference sequence). Trimming took 2 bases from V and 5 from J; bases not matched to a gene: 6. The CDR3 consists of 14 residues. CDR3 sequence: CAWSTGTSDDEQYF. The CDR3 coding sequence is TGTGCCTGGAGTACCGGGACTAGCGACGACGAGCAGTACTTC.

On this clone itself: Distinct nucleotide sequences in the sample also encode this CDR3. The chain employs TRBV7-9 and TRBJ1-5, with D maybe TRBD1 (5 bases). The V gene's germline CDR1 is SEHNR and CDR2 FQNEAQ (reference sequence). This CDR3 comprises 15 residues. The V and J ends lost 0 bases and 3 bases respectively, with 9 bases between them. CDR3 sequence: CASSLASGDNQPQHF. Written as DNA, the CDR3 is TGTGCCAGCAGCTTAGCATCGGGGGACAATCAGCCCCAGCATTTT.

The chain recombines TRBV6-6 with TRBJ2-6; D is unresolved. CDR1 and CDR2 from the germline V gene are MNHNY and SVGAGI (reference sequence). The CDR3 totals 15 residues. V was cut by 10 bases and J by 0 bases, with 13 bases left in between. The CDR3 region is CATLTATSGANVLTF. The CDR3 nucleotides read TGTGCCACCTTGACGGCGACCTCTGGGGCCAACGTCCTGACTTTC.

The rearrangement links TRBV18 to TRBJ2-7; 8 bases match TRBD1. This CDR3 is 14 amino acids long. Unmatched junction bases numbered 9, after V lost 5 bases and J lost 6 bases. CDR1 and CDR2 from the germline V gene are KGHSH and LQKENI. CDR3 coding DNA: TGTGCCAGCTCAGGACAGACAGGGGTGGGCGAGCAGTACTTC. Translated, it gives CASSGQTGVGEQYF.

This rearrangement joins TRBV11-2 to TRBJ2-7; possibly TRBD1 for D (6 bases). Deletions cut 8 bases from V and 5 bases from J, with 16 bases between. Germline values: CDR1 SGHAT, CDR2 FQNNGV. The CDR3 sequence is 13 residues long. Written as DNA, the CDR3 is TGTGCCAGCTCTGTACAGGGTTTCCACGAGCAGTACTTC. It is translated as CASSVQGFHEQYF.

The chain has TRBV28 and TRBJ2-1; D is perhaps TRBD2 (6 bases). Germline CDR1 MDHEN, CDR2 SYDVKM. Between the trimmed V and J ends, which lost 6 bases and 10 bases, there was a span of 25 bases. This CDR3 contains 16 residues. The CDR3 DNA reads TGTGCCAGCAGGTCCACGCTAGTGGGAGGACGCAGCGAGCAGTTCTTC. It yields the protein CASRSTLVGGRSEQFF.

This clone appeared a single time. The sample holds other DNA sequences that translate to the same CDR3. J is TRBJ2-7 and V is TRBV19; D not certain. The V gene's germline CDR1 is LNHDA and CDR2 SQIVND (reference sequence). The V gene lost 4 bases and the J gene lost 2 bases, with 6 bases spanning the gap. The CDR3 totals 12 residues. CDR3 residues: CASSRPPYEQYF. The DNA for the CDR3 is TGTGCCAGTAGTAGACCACCCTACGAGCAGTACTTC. The full variable domain, with the rest looked up from reference TRBV19 and TRBJ2-7, is DGGITQSPKYLFRKEGQNVTLSCEQNLNHDAMYWYRQDPGQGLRLIYYSQIVNDFQKGDIAEGYSVSREKKESFPLTVTSAQKNPTAFYLCASSRPPYEQYFGPGTRLTVT.

The V and J genes are TRBV5-1 and TRBJ2-1; 8 positions agree with TRBD1. Germline V lookup: CDR1 SGHRS, CDR2 YFSETQ. This CDR3 is 12 amino acids long. V lost 4 bases and J lost 15; bases outside the gene matches: 9. The CDR3 region is CASSTDRGSPFF. The CDR3, as DNA: TGCGCCAGCAGCACAGACAGGGGATCGCCGTTCTTC. The full variable domain, its missing parts supplied by reference TRBV5-1 and TRBJ2-1, is KAGVTQTPRYLIKTRGQQVTLSCSPISGHRSVSWYQQTPGQGLQFLFEYFSETQRNKGNFPGRFSGRQFSNSRSEMNVSTLELGDSALYLCASSTDRGSPFFGPGTRLTVL.

The V gene is TRBV5-1, the J gene TRBJ2-5; D may correspond to TRBD1 or TRBD2 (6 bases each). V lost 0 bases, J lost 2 bases, and 11 bases lay in between. Germline V gene data show CDR1 as SGHRS and CDR2 as YFSETQ. The CDR3 runs 15 residues. The DNA of the CDR3 is TGCGCCAGCAGCTTGGTAGGGGGGCCGCAAGAGACCCAGTACTTC. Its protein product is CASSLVGGPQETQYF.

The V and J genes are TRBV11-2 and TRBJ2-3; 13 bases match TRBD2. V shed 7 bases, J shed 5 bases, and the junction held 6 bases outside the gene matches. The CDR3 spans 15 residues. Germline assignment: CDR1 SGHAT and CDR2 FQNNGV. This CDR3 is CASTGGLAGLDTQYF. Written as DNA, the CDR3 is TGTGCCAGCACCGGGGGACTAGCGGGGTTAGATACGCAGTATTTT.

In nucleotides, the CDR3 is TGTGCCAGCAGCCCCGGCTACAATGAGCAGTTCTTC. Encoded protein: CASSPGYNEQFF. This sequence joins TRBV5-6 and TRBJ2-1; D is unclear. The CDR3 has 12 amino acids. The V end lost 4 bases, the J end lost 3 bases, and 5 bases lay between the germline ends. CDR1 is SGHDT, CDR2 YYEEEE, per germline.

V and J are TRBV6-1 and TRBJ2-3; D unclear. Looked up from germline, CDR1 is MNHNS and CDR2 is SASEGT. The CDR3 sequence is 12 residues long. V was cut by 4 bases and J by 6 bases, with 8 bases left in between. The CDR3 region has the DNA TGTGCCAGCAGTGCGAGCGCCGATACGCAGTATTTT. Translating gives CASSASADTQYF.

The chain is built from TRBV5-1 and TRBJ2-2, with D unclear. V lost 4 bases to trimming and J lost 3 bases, with 7 bases between them. The CDR3 is made up of 13 amino acids. The germline V gene encodes CDR1 SGHRS and CDR2 YFSETQ. This CDR3 reads CASSEEDTGELFF. As DNA, the CDR3 is TGCGCCAGCAGCGAAGAGGACACCGGGGAGCTGTTTTTT.

The chain is built from TRBV11-3 and TRBJ1-1, with D perhaps TRBD1 (5 bases). Deletions cut 2 bases from V and 1 base from J, with 5 bases between. The CDR3 is 13 amino acids. The germline gives CDR1 SGHNT, CDR2 YENEEA. CDR3 bases: TGTGCCAGCAGCTTAAGGGGGAACACTGAAGCTTTCTTT. It codes for CASSLRGNTEAFF.

The chain links TRBV2 to TRBJ2-4; TRBD2 might be the D (6 bases). CDR3 size: 14 residues. In germline, CDR1 is SNHLY, CDR2 FYNNEI. V was pared by 8 bases and J by 8 bases, with 19 bases between. As DNA, the CDR3 is TGTGCCAGCGCCGGGAGTTATGAGAGGGACATTCAGTACTTC. Translation: CASAGSYERDIQYF.

The rearrangement uses TRBV25-1 and TRBJ2-1, with TRBD1 matching 7 bases. V lost 3 bases, J lost 0 bases, and 8 bases stayed unmatched. In germline, CDR1 is MGHDK, CDR2 SYGVNS. This CDR3 comprises 17 residues. The CDR3 coding sequence is TGTGCCAGCAGTGACCCAACGGCAGGGGGCTCCTACAATGAGCAGTTCTTC. As protein: CASSDPTAGGSYNEQFF.

This chain uses TRBV6-5 with TRBJ2-1; the D gene is possibly TRBD2 (5 bases). The V and J ends lost 8 bases and 4 bases respectively, with 18 bases between them. CDR1 and CDR2 (germline): MNHEY, SVGAGI. The CDR3 consists of 15 residues. Here the CDR3 DNA reads TGTGCCAGCGGTTCCGCGGACGGGGAATACAATGAGCAGTTCTTC. Its protein is CASGSADGEYNEQFF.

The chain employs TRBV6-5 and TRBJ2-5, with 10 bases identical to TRBD1. V gave up 6 bases and J gave up 5 bases; unmatched junction bases: 6. Germline CDR1 and CDR2: MNHEY and SVGAGI. This CDR3 has 14 amino acids. The CDR3 bases are TGTGCCAGCAGACGACAGGGGGCGCAGGAGACCCAGTACTTC. It translates to CASRRQGAQETQYF.

This clone has only one observation. The chain carries TRBV5-1 and TRBJ2-1; D unclear. With 5 bases removed from V and 3 bases from J, the gap between germline ends came to 12 bases. Germline values: CDR1 SGHRS, CDR2 YFSETQ. This CDR3 comprises 14 residues. The CDR3 coding sequence is TGCGCCAGCAGTGAAGTGGCCGGCTACAATGAGCAGTTCTTC. Translating gives CASSEVAGYNEQFF.

This clone has just one count. The genes are TRBV6-5 and TRBJ2-7, with TRBD2 as a possible D gene (7 bases). This CDR3 region has 15 residues. In germline, CDR1 is MNHEY, CDR2 SVGAGI. Trimming cost V 5 bases and J 0 bases, with 14 bases left between them. CDR3 region: CASSPRGAGSYEQYF. The CDR3 nucleotides are TGTGCCAGCAGTCCCCGGGGGGCAGGCTCCTACGAGCAGTACTTC.